The 15 T cell receptor beta chains below were found in one sample sequenced in a study of follicular helper T cells after annual influenza vaccination. Noted time point: 2015-2016 season, 7 days after influenza vaccination. The data were produced by immunoSEQ multiplex PCR, yet TCRdb's version contains in-frame clones alone and is incomplete. The sample has 8,000 to 13,000 clones; roughly 85% are singletons. The source was CXCR5- memory CD4+ T cells sorted from blood, collected 7 days after influenza vaccination. These TCRs come from an adult who received the influenza vaccine.

V and J are TRBV5-5 and TRBJ2-5, with D maybe TRBD1 (6 bases). V lost 4 bases, J lost 5 bases, and 15 bases lay in between. There are 14 residues in the CDR3. Looked up from germline, CDR1 is SGHKS and CDR2 is YYEKEE (reference sequence). The CDR3 DNA reads as TGTGCCAGCAGCCGAAAAGGACAGACCGAGACCCAGTACTTC. Its protein product is CASSRKGQTETQYF.

The V and J genes are TRBV6-4 and TRBJ1-1, with 7 nucleotides matching TRBD1. The J segment lost 2 bases and the V segment lost 4 bases, leaving 10 bases of the junction unmatched. CDR1 MRHNA and CDR2 SNTAGT come from the germline V gene. The CDR3 covers 16 residues. In nucleotides, the CDR3 is TGTGCCAGCAGTGCTACGCCAAACAGGGGAAACACTGAAGCTTTCTTT. This gives the protein CASSATPNRGNTEAFF.

The chain recombines TRBV6-5 with TRBJ1-4; the D gene is possibly TRBD1 (5 bases). CDR1 is MNHEY and CDR2 is SVGAGI in the germline V gene. The CDR3 has 13 residues. The V and J ends lost 8 bases and 7 bases respectively, with 14 bases between them. CDR3 sequence: CASLAGTPEKLFF. In DNA, the CDR3 is TGTGCCAGCCTCGCAGGGACGCCTGAAAAACTGTTTTTT.

The CDR3 spells CASSGDFGETQYF. As DNA, the CDR3 is TGTGCCAGCAGCGGTGACTTTGGGGAGACCCAGTACTTC. V is TRBV9 and J is TRBJ2-5, with no clear D. This CDR3 has 13 residues. The V and J ends lost 3 bases and 5 bases respectively, with 11 bases between them. Germline V gene lookup returns CDR1 SGDLS and CDR2 YYNGEE. The whole variable domain, filled in from reference TRBV9 and TRBJ2-5, reads DSGVTQTPKHLITATGQRVTLRCSPRSGDLSVYWYQQSLDQGLQFLIQYYNGEERAKGNILERFSAQQFPDLHSELNLSSLELGDSALYFCASSGDFGETQYFGPGTRLLVL.

The chain joins TRBV19 to TRBJ1-1; D is perhaps TRBD1 (5 bases). Trimming pared 3 bases from V and 1 base from J, leaving 15 bases between. Germline CDR1 is LNHDA and CDR2 is SQIVND (reference sequence). The CDR3 spans 16 residues. The CDR3, as DNA: TGTGCCAGTAGTATGGCGGCAGGGCGTGGGAACACTGAAGCTTTCTTT. Translating gives CASSMAAGRGNTEAFF.

V gene TRBV5-1 combines with J gene TRBJ1-2, with 12 positions matching TRBD1. The V segment lost 5 bases and the J segment 7 bases; nucleotides outside the gene matches: 12. Per germline, CDR1 SGHRS and CDR2 YFSETQ. This CDR3 comprises 16 residues. Here the CDR3 reads CASREAGTGGAGGYTF. In DNA form, the CDR3 reads TGCGCCAGCAGGGAGGCCGGGACAGGGGGCGCGGGTGGCTACACCTTC. Supplemented by reference TRBV5-1 and TRBJ1-2, the full variable domain reads KAGVTQTPRYLIKTRGQQVTLSCSPISGHRSVSWYQQTPGQGLQFLFEYFSETQRNKGNFPGRFSGRQFSNSRSEMNVSTLELGDSALYLCASREAGTGGAGGYTFGSGTRLTVV.

The V and J genes are TRBV5-6 and TRBJ1-6; 7 bases fit TRBD1. From germline, CDR1 is SGHDT and CDR2 YYEEEE. The CDR3 is 15 amino acids. The V and J ends lost 2 bases and 5 bases, in that order; junction bases with no gene match: 4. DNA for the CDR3: TGTGCCAGCAGCTTAGGGGACAGAAATAATTCACCCCTCCACTTT. Encoded protein: CASSLGDRNNSPLHF.

The chain links TRBV6-5 to TRBJ1-6; D is unclear. Germline loops: CDR1 MNHEY, CDR2 SVGAGI. This CDR3 comprises 13 residues. Trimming took off 6 bases at V and 15 bases at J, with 18 bases between the two ends. This CDR3 reads CASSSSDSKVLHF. The CDR3, as DNA: TGTGCCAGCAGCTCCTCCGATTCTAAGGTCCTCCACTTT.

The J gene is TRBJ2-1, the V gene TRBV7-6; 9 nucleotides align to TRBD1. Per the germline V gene, CDR1 is SGHVS and CDR2 is FNYEAQ. The CDR3 spans 18 residues. J was trimmed by 7 bases and V by 7 bases; bases with no gene match: 20. CDR3 region: CASTKTGGSRNALNEQFF. The CDR3 bases are TGTGCCAGCACAAAAACAGGGGGCTCGAGGAATGCTTTGAATGAGCAGTTCTTC.

This chain links TRBV11-3 with TRBJ2-7, with D perhaps being TRBD1 or TRBD2 (7 bases each). V lost 3 bases to trimming and J lost 2 bases, with 26 bases between them. The CDR3 runs to 19 residues. CDR1 and CDR2 (germline): SGHNT, YENEEA. The CDR3 region is CASSFPATGLGGGPYEQYF. The CDR3, as DNA: TGTGCCAGCAGCTTCCCAGCGACAGGGTTAGGGGGGGGACCCTACGAGCAGTACTTC. The entire variable domain, with the rest obtained from reference TRBV11-3 and TRBJ2-7, is as follows: EAGVVQSPRYKIIEKKQPVAFWCNPISGHNTLYWYLQNLGQGPELLIRYENEEAVDDSQLPKDRFSAERLKGVDSTLKIQPAELGDSAVYLCASSFPATGLGGGPYEQYFGPGTRLTVT.

The chain employs TRBV10-3 and TRBJ2-1; D is possibly TRBD2 (7 bases). CDR1 and CDR2 from the germline V gene are ENHRY and SYGVKD. V was pared by 10 bases and J by 5 bases, with 21 bases between. CDR3 length: 15 residues. CDR3 in amino acids: CATRPAGAVHNEQFF. CDR3 bases: TGTGCCACCCGACCGGCGGGGGCGGTCCACAATGAGCAGTTCTTC.

The chain couples TRBV19 to TRBJ1-5; 10 nucleotides line up with TRBD1. The CDR3 has 13 amino acids. V shed 7 bases and J 4 bases; nucleotides not matched to a gene: 1. Germline V gene lookup returns CDR1 LNHDA and CDR2 SQIVND (reference sequence). The CDR3 protein is CASKDRGNQPQHF. The CDR3 nucleotides are TGTGCCAGTAAGGACAGGGGGAATCAGCCCCAGCATTTT.

V is TRBV10-3 and J is TRBJ1-2; 7 bases line up with TRBD1. This CDR3 comprises 15 residues. CDR1 ENHRY and CDR2 SYGVKD come from the germline V gene. Trimming removed 0 bases from V and 8 bases from J; junction bases left unmatched: 9. In nucleotides, the CDR3 is TGTGCCATCAGTGAGTCTCGGGACAGATTCGGGGGCTACACCTTC. It translates to CAISESRDRFGGYTF.

The chain uses TRBV2 and TRBJ2-5, with unresolved D. CDR1 SNHLY and CDR2 FYNNEI come from the germline V gene. The CDR3 consists of 10 residues. The ends were cut back, 4 bases at V and 7 bases at J, with 4 bases in the middle. The CDR3 nucleotides are TGTGCCAGCAGTGTAGGGACCCAGTACTTC. Translated, it gives CASSVGTQYF. The variable domain in full, with the rest retrieved from reference TRBV2 and TRBJ2-5, is EPEVTQTPSHQVTQMGQEVILRCVPISNHLYFYWYRQILGQKVEFLVSFYNNEISEKSEIFDDQFSVERPDGSNFTLKIRSTKLEDSAMYFCASSVGTQYFGPGTRLLVL.

This chain connects TRBV4-2 to TRBJ2-1; 9 nucleotides align to TRBD2. The CDR3 has 16 residues. Germline lookup yields CDR1 LGHNA and CDR2 YNFKEQ. V shed 0 bases, J shed 2 bases, and the junction held 2 bases outside the gene matches. CDR3 amino acids: CASSQEKRGAYNEQFF. CDR3 sequence (DNA): TGTGCCAGCAGCCAAGAGAAGCGGGGGGCCTACAATGAGCAGTTCTTC.